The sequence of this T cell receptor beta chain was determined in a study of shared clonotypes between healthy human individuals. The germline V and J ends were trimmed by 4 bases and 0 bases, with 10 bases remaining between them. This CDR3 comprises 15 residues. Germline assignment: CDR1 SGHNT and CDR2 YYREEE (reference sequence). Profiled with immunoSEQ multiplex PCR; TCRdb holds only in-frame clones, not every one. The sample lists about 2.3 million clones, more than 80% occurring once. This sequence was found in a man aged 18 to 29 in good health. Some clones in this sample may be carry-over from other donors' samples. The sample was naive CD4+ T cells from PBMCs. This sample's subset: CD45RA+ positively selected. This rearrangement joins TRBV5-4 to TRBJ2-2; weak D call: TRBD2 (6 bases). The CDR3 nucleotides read TGTGCCAGCAGCAGTAGGACTACGAACACCGGGGAGCTGTTTTTT. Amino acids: CASSSRTTNTGELFF.